This T cell receptor beta chain is drawn from a study of blood T cells in healthy people across ages. This clonotype was seen more than once but under ten times. Antigen unknown. Through a sample-barcoded 5' primer and a J-beta primer mix, a second PCR was run for roughly 6 to 11 cycles. Each cDNA molecule was tagged by a template-switch adaptor with 12 random nucleotides. Every individual sample yielded 3 million or more paired-end reads (each containing CDR3). One entry per CDR3 protein results from TCRdb running MiXCR on the 5' RACE reads. Found here are roughly 410,000 distinct CDR3 sequences, roughly half of them singletons; the top ten hold 45% to 55%. Study results and caveats: Higher diversity and more naive CD4+ cells were features of long-lived donors, compared to aged donors.

J was trimmed by 3 bases and V by 2 bases; bases with no gene match: 5. The CDR3 is 15 amino acids. Germline CDR1 and CDR2: MDHEN and SYDVKM. The chain carries TRBV28 and TRBJ2-7, with 9 bases identical to TRBD2. The sequenced sample consisted of blood. The receptor's source is a man aged 55 to 70 in good health. The CDR3 coding sequence is TGTGCCAGCAGTTTACTTGGACTAGCGCACTACGAGCAGTACTTC. Amino acid sequence: CASSLLGLAHYEQYF.